Sequencing of this T cell receptor (beta chain) was carried out in a study of T cells in Graves' hyperthyroidism and ophthalmopathy. Study-level results: Researchers found most expanded thyroid clonotypes above 0.001 in blood as well.

Amplified TCR beta CDR3 regions derived from RNA transcripts. Researchers ran a first-round RT-PCR on the TCR CDR3 using the HTBI primer set. Using its own MiXCR run on the multiplex PCR reads, TCRdb lists one record per CDR3 protein. The data hold hundreds of thousands of distinct CDR3 sequences, with roughly 14% observed a single time. There are many counts of this clonotype. Its antigen is not identified. The study included ophthalmopathy patients with Clinical Activity Score at least 3, NOSPECS grade at least 4 and duration under 3 months. Criteria for exclusion of patients were uncontrolled infection, other autoimmune disease, pregnancy or lactation. Sequenced material: blood. The sequence came from a man in his late teens or twenties with Graves' ophthalmopathy.

CDR3 nucleotides: TGTGCCAGCAGCTTAGGCCAACAGGCTCCCCTTCGGGATGGCTACACCTTC. It codes for CASSLGQQAPLRDGYTF. The chain carries TRBV11-2 and TRBJ1-2; D is possibly TRBD1 (5 bases). The CDR3 extends over 17 amino acids. Per germline, CDR1 SGHAT and CDR2 FQNNGV. V lost 1 base, J lost 6 bases, and 21 bases lay in between.